These 9 T cell receptor beta chains were all obtained from the same sample, sequenced in a study of cytomegalovirus exposure and HLA in healthy donors. This PCR relied on a set of 60 Vbeta primers and 13 Jbeta primers. The data were produced by immunoSEQ multiplex PCR, yet TCRdb's version contains in-frame clones alone and is incomplete. Here the sample spans more than 75,000 clones, approximately 84% being singletons. Sequences were obtained from PBMCs. These receptors all come from a woman between 18 and 29 years old in good health and CMV-seropositive.

The V call is TRBV29-1, the J call TRBJ1-1; TRBD1 is a possible D gene (5 bases). CDR1 is SQVTM, CDR2 ANQGSEA, per germline. V was pared by 4 bases and J by 1 base, with 13 bases between. CDR3 size: 14 residues. CDR3: CSVARAHWNTEAFF. In DNA, the CDR3 is TGCAGCGTTGCCAGGGCGCATTGGAACACTGAAGCTTTCTTT.

This clone was counted a single time. The chain couples TRBV6-1 to TRBJ1-4; D possibly corresponds to TRBD1 (6 bases). V was pared by 2 bases and J by 4 bases, with 11 bases between. The CDR3 has 15 amino acids. CDR1 is MNHNS, CDR2 SASEGT, per germline. The CDR3 bases are TGTGCCAGCAGTGAACGGACAGTTTTTAATGAAAAACTGTTTTTT. Translation gives CASSERTVFNEKLFF.

This chain links TRBV7-9 with TRBJ1-5; D is unresolved. The CDR3 spans 14 residues. V lost 4 bases and J lost 0, with 7 bases in between. Germline CDR1 reads SEHNR; CDR2 reads FQNEAQ (reference sequence). This chain's CDR3 is CASSSEYSNQPQHF. In DNA, the CDR3 is TGTGCCAGCAGCTCCGAGTATAGCAATCAGCCCCAGCATTTT.

In its sample, this clone was seen once. V and J are TRBV5-4 and TRBJ1-2, with D perhaps TRBD1 (6 bases). The CDR3 has 14 amino acids. Between the trimmed V and J ends, which lost 0 bases and 8 bases, there was a span of 14 bases. Looked up from germline, CDR1 is SGHNT and CDR2 is YYREEE (reference sequence). The CDR3 nucleotides read TGTGCCAGCAGCTTGGCCCTCCAACAGGGCGGCTACACCTTC. Translating gives CASSLALQQGGYTF.

The chain joins TRBV6-1 to TRBJ1-2; 10 bases align to TRBD1. CDR1 is MNHNS, CDR2 SASEGT, per germline. This CDR3 is built from 18 residues. The V segment lost 1 base and the J segment 6 bases; nucleotides outside the gene matches: 14. As DNA, the CDR3 is TGTGCCAGCAGTGAAGACGTCAGAGGGACAGGGGCCCCTCATGGCTACACCTTC. This sequence encodes CASSEDVRGTGAPHGYTF.

The chain employs TRBV16 and TRBJ1-5; no reliable D call. The length of the CDR3 is 14 residues. The germline V gene has CDR1 KGHSY and CDR2 FQNENV. Trimming removed 3 bases at V and 5 bases at J, with 11 bases between. The CDR3: CASSQSDVDQPQHF. CDR3 coding DNA: TGTGCCAGCAGCCAGAGCGATGTTGATCAGCCCCAGCATTTT.

J is TRBJ1-5 and V is TRBV5-6; no definite D call. CDR1 is SGHDT, CDR2 YYEEEE, per germline. The V end was cut by 4 bases, the J end by 0 bases, with 5 bases between. This CDR3 is built from 13 residues. The CDR3 region is CASSHNSNQPQHF. Here the CDR3 DNA reads TGTGCCAGCAGCCACAATAGCAATCAGCCCCAGCATTTT.

The genes are TRBV5-6 and TRBJ2-1, with 8 bases lining up with TRBD1. With 4 bases clipped from V and 12 bases from J, the junction kept 12 bases outside the gene matches. The CDR3 is made up of 14 amino acids. Germline V gives CDR1 SGHDT, CDR2 YYEEEE. Here the CDR3 reads CASSLRGPWPSQFF. The CDR3 DNA sequence: TGTGCCAGCAGCCTCAGGGGGCCTTGGCCTTCGCAGTTCTTC.

The CDR3 DNA sequence: TGTGCCAGCAGCCGCGGGACTAGCGGTACCTACGAGCAGTACTTC. Translation: CASSRGTSGTYEQYF. The V gene is TRBV14, the J gene TRBJ2-7; 11 positions agree with TRBD2. This CDR3 contains 15 residues. The ends lost 4 bases at V and 2 bases at J; junction bases unmatched: 4. Germline CDR1 is SGHDN and CDR2 is FVKESK.